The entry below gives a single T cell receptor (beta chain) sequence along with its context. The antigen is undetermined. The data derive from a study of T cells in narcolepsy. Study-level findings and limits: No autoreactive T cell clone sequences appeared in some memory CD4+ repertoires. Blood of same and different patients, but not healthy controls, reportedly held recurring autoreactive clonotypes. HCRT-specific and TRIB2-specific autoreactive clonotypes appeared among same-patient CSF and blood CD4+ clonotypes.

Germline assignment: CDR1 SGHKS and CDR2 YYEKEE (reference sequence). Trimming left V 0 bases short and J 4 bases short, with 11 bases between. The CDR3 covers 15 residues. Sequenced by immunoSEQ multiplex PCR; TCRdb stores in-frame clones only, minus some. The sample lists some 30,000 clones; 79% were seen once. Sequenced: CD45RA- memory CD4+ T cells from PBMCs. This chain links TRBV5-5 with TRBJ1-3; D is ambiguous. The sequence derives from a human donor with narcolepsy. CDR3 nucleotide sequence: TGTGCCAGCAGCTTGGAGGGCAGGTTCGGAAACACCATATATTTT. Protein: CASSLEGRFGNTIYF.